The text below deals with one TCR beta chain. Self-reported history from a screening survey and questionnaire set each donor's cohort. This record comes from a study of blood T cell repertoires in COVID-19. Study processing details: How many nucleated cells were present was estimated from reference gene primer amplification. Clones were read by immunoSEQ multiplex PCR, and TCRdb kept only the in-frame ones, dropping some. The D gene and trimming were derived from the DNA, and the V and J assignments and clone size from that table. The sample shows approximately 300,000 clones, 85% of them seen only once. The origin of this receptor is a woman aged 30 to 39 who had been exposed to COVID-19. Sequencing used PBMCs or T cells enriched from blood (not recorded which).

The CDR3 loop is CASSEAPAVSGNTIYF. CDR3 in DNA: TGTGCCAGCAGTGAAGCCCCTGCGGTCTCTGGAAACACCATATATTTT. The chain couples TRBV2 to TRBJ1-3, with D unresolved. This CDR3 has 16 amino acids. With 0 bases removed from V and 0 bases from J, the gap between germline ends came to 9 bases. Germline V gives CDR1 SNHLY, CDR2 FYNNEI.